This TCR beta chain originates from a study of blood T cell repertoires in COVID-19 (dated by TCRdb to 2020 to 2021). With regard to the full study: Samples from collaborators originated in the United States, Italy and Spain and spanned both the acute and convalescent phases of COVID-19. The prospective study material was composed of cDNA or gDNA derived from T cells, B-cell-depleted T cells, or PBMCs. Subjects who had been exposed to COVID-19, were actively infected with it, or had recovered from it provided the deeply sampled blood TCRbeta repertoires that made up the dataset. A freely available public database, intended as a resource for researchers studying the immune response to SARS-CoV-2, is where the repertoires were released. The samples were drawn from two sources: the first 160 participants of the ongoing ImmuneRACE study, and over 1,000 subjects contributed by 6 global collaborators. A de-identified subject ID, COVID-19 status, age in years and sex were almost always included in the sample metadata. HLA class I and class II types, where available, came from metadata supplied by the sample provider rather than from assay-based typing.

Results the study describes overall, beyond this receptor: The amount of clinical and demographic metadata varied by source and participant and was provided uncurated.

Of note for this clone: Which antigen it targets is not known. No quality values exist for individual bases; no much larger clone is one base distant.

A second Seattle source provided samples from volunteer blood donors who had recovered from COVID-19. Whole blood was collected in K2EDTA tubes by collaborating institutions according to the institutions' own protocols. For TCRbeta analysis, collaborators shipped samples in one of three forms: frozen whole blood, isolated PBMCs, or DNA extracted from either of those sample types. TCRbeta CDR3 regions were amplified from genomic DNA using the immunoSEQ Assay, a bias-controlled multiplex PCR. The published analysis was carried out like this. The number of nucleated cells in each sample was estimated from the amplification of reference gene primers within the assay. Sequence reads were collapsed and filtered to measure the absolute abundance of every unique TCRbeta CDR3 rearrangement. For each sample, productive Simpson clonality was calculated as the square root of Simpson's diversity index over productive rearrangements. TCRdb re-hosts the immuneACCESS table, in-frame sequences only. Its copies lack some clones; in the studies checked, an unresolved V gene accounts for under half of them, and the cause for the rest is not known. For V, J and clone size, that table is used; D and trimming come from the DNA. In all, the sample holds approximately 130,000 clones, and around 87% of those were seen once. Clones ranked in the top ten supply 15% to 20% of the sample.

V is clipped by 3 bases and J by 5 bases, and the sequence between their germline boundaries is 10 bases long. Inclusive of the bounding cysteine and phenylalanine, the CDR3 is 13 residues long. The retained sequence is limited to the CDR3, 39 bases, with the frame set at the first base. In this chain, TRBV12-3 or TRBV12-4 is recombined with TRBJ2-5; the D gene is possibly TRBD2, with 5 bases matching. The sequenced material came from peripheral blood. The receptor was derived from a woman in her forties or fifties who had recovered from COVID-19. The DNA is TGTGCCAGCAGTTTTTTGGGCGGGGAGACCCAGTACTTC. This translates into CASSFLGGETQYF.